One sample yielded the 14 T cell receptor beta chains listed below, sequenced in a study of T cell responses to AZD1222 COVID-19 vaccine. Clones were read by immunoSEQ multiplex PCR, and TCRdb kept only the in-frame ones, dropping some. This table holds 180,000 or so clones, 85% to 90% found once. The sequencing used peripheral blood, collected 28 days after the second dose of the MenACWY control vaccine. The receptors originated from an adult who received the MenACWY meningococcal vaccine as a control.

V and J are TRBV27 and TRBJ2-7, with 8 positions matching TRBD1. After removal of 5 bases from V and 7 bases from J, the junction contained 13 bases not matched to a gene. Looked up from germline, CDR1 is MNHEY and CDR2 is SMNVEV (reference sequence). The CDR3 is 15 amino acids. The CDR3 region is CASSPLGQGAGEQYF. In nucleotides, the CDR3 is TGTGCCAGCAGTCCCCTCGGACAGGGCGCGGGGGAGCAGTACTTC.

The J gene is TRBJ2-1, the V gene TRBV5-6, with 9 bases matching TRBD1. The junction had 4 bases not matched to a gene; V was cut back by 2 bases and J by 4 bases. In germline, CDR1 is SGHDT, CDR2 YYEEEE. The CDR3 spans 15 residues. The CDR3 DNA reads TGTGCCAGCAGCTTTTGGACAGGGGTATACAATGAGCAGTTCTTC. This encodes CASSFWTGVYNEQFF.

This chain joins TRBV27 and TRBJ2-7; D may be TRBD1 (6 bases). Germline lookup yields CDR1 MNHEY and CDR2 SMNVEV (reference sequence). This CDR3 is built from 13 residues. Trimming took off 4 bases at V and 4 bases at J, with 11 bases between the two ends. The CDR3: CASSSGDRYEQYF. CDR3 sequence (DNA): TGTGCCAGCAGTTCAGGGGACCGATACGAGCAGTACTTC.

This chain joins TRBV6-5 and TRBJ2-3; 7 nucleotides agree with TRBD1. Trimming removed 6 bases from V and 1 base from J; junction bases left unmatched: 7. The CDR3 sequence is 15 residues long. The V gene's germline CDR1 is MNHEY and CDR2 SVGAGI. In DNA, the CDR3 is TGTGCCAGCAGAATTCCCGGGACAGGCACAGATACGCAGTATTTT. Amino acids: CASRIPGTGTDTQYF.

The rearrangement links TRBV5-1 to TRBJ2-2; D gene uncertain. This CDR3 spans 16 amino acids. V was cut by 6 bases and J by 1 base, with 16 bases left in between. Germline-derived CDR1 and CDR2 are SGHRS and YFSETQ. The CDR3 region is CASTITVGRNTGELFF. The DNA of the CDR3 is TGCGCCAGCACCATCACTGTCGGCAGGAACACCGGGGAGCTGTTTTTT. Filled out from reference TRBV5-1 and TRBJ2-2, the complete variable domain reads KAGVTQTPRYLIKTRGQQVTLSCSPISGHRSVSWYQQTPGQGLQFLFEYFSETQRNKGNFPGRFSGRQFSNSRSEMNVSTLELGDSALYLCASTITVGRNTGELFFGEGSRLTVL.

The genes are TRBV7-9 and TRBJ2-3; no clear D. The CDR3 is 14 amino acids. Trimming shortened V by 5 bases and J by 4 bases, and 13 bases separated the two germline ends. Germline lookup yields CDR1 SEHNR and CDR2 FQNEAQ (reference sequence). CDR3 nucleotide sequence: TGTGCCAGCAGCGATCGACCCACCCCAGATACGCAGTATTTT. Translation gives CASSDRPTPDTQYF.

The rearrangement links TRBV7-2 to TRBJ1-2; D remains ambiguous. This CDR3 has 17 amino acids. Trimming stripped 5 bases from V and 4 bases from J, with 23 bases between. Germline V gene data show CDR1 as SGHTA and CDR2 as FQGNSA. CDR3 nucleotides: TGTGCCAGCAGCCCCGGAGGTGGGCAGAGGGTTTTCTATGGCTACACCTTC. Translating gives CASSPGGGQRVFYGYTF.

V usage is TRBV19 and J usage is TRBJ2-5, with D uncertain. CDR3 length: 13 amino acids. Trimming left V 4 bases short and J 0 bases short, with 6 bases between. Germline CDR1 reads LNHDA; CDR2 reads SQIVND (reference sequence). CDR3 sequence (DNA): TGTGCCAGTAGTACCCAATACCAAGAGACCCAGTACTTC. It translates to CASSTQYQETQYF.

This clone has just a few counts. V is TRBV21-1 and J is TRBJ2-7. TRBV21-1 is tagged as a pseudogene. The CDR3 is made up of 15 amino acids. CDR3 protein: CASSKAGVGCYEQYF. CDR3 nucleotides: TGTGCCAGCAGCAAAGCTGGAGTGGGGTGCTACGAGCAGTACTTC.

This chain connects TRBV30 to TRBJ2-7; 7 nucleotides align to TRBD1. The CDR3 has 11 amino acids. The V and J ends lost 5 bases and 6 bases, in that order; junction bases with no gene match: 4. Germline CDR1 is GTSNPN and CDR2 is SVGIG (reference sequence). This chain's CDR3 is CAWDREGEQYF. The CDR3 DNA reads as TGTGCCTGGGACAGGGAAGGCGAGCAGTACTTC. The complete variable domain, with remaining parts taken from reference TRBV30 and TRBJ2-7, reads SQTIHQWPATLVQPVGSPLSLECTVEGTSNPNLYWYRQAAGRGLQLLFYSVGIGQISSEVPQNLSASRPQDRQFILSSKKLLLSDSGFYLCAWDREGEQYFGPGTRLTVT.

The gene calls are TRBV9 and TRBJ2-7; 12 nucleotides match TRBD2. The CDR3 extends over 15 amino acids. V trimming: 3 bases; J trimming: 1 base; junction bases outside the gene matches: 2. Germline lookup yields CDR1 SGDLS and CDR2 YYNGEE. CDR3 DNA sequence: TGTGCCAGCAGCGGACTAGCGGGAGAATCCTACGAGCAGTACTTC. Its protein is CASSGLAGESYEQYF.

The V gene is TRBV5-1, the J gene TRBJ1-1; perhaps TRBD1 as D (5 bases). V lost 0 bases and J 6 bases, leaving 15 bases between the germline ends. This CDR3 spans 15 amino acids. Germline V lookup: CDR1 SGHRS, CDR2 YFSETQ. CDR3 region: CASSLEVRAVAEAFF. CDR3 bases: TGCGCCAGCAGCTTGGAAGTCAGGGCTGTGGCTGAAGCTTTCTTT.

The gene calls are TRBV28 and TRBJ2-3, with 7 bases matching TRBD2. CDR3 length equals 16 residues. Germline V lookup: CDR1 MDHEN, CDR2 SYDVKM. V shed 6 bases, J shed 2 bases, and the junction held 11 bases outside the gene matches. This CDR3 is CASRHNPGGFTDTQYF. The DNA for the CDR3 is TGTGCCAGCAGACACAACCCGGGGGGATTCACAGATACGCAGTATTTT. Using reference TRBV28 and TRBJ2-3 for the parts outside the CDR3, the full variable domain is DVKVTQSSRYLVKRTGEKVFLECVQDMDHENMFWYRQDPGLGLRLIYFSYDVKMKEKGDIPEGYSVSREKKERFSLILESASTNQTSMYLCASRHNPGGFTDTQYFGPGTRLTVL.

V usage is TRBV27 and J usage is TRBJ1-5; tentative D call: TRBD1 (5 bases). The germline V gene encodes CDR1 MNHEY and CDR2 SMNVEV (reference sequence). The CDR3 runs to 14 residues. Trimming left V 0 bases short and J 6 bases short, with 9 bases between. The CDR3 loop is CASSLSGAGQPQHF. In DNA, the CDR3 is TGTGCCAGCAGTTTATCAGGGGCCGGTCAGCCCCAGCATTTT.